The rows below give T cell receptor beta chains drawn from one sample of a study of T and B cells in COVID-19 patients. TCRdb reprocessed the multiplex PCR reads with MiXCR, giving one entry per CDR3 protein. The top ten hold roughly 2.8% of the sample, which has about 22,000 distinct CDR3 sequences, 25% to 30% seen once. The sequenced material came from blood. The receptors here all came from a human donor who had recovered from COVID-19. The CDR3 runs from the conserved cysteine through the conserved F or W. A D gene is named only where the DNA matches it firmly. A row's size may be missing; if present it is once, few, many or a size class.

abundance	d_gene	j_gene	v_gene	CDR3aa	CDR3nt
NA	NA	TRBJ1-6	TRBV6-5	CASRSGVYNSPLHF	TGTGCCAGCAGATCAGGAGTCTATAATTCACCCCTCCACTTT
NA	TRBD1	TRBJ1-1	TRBV19	CASNPLLDRGPTEAFF	TGTGCCAGTAACCCACTGCTCGACAGGGGGCCCACTGAAGCTTTCTTT
few	TRBD2	TRBJ2-7	TRBV19	CDPQGGLAGGPGYEQYF	TGTGACCCTCAGGGGGGACTAGCGGGAGGGCCGGGCTACGAGCAGTACTTC
NA	NA	TRBJ2-4	TRBV5-6	CASSLLQGPKNIQYF	TGTGCCAGCAGCTTGTTACAGGGTCCCAAAAACATTCAGTACTTC
NA	NA	TRBJ2-1	TRBV5-1	CASSLEEVLYNEQFF	TGCGCCAGCAGCTTGGAGGAGGTCCTCTACAATGAGCAGTTCTTC
many	NA	TRBJ2-4	TRBV12-3/TRBV12-4	CASSSGHNIQYF	TGTGCCAGCAGTTCCGGACACAACATTCAGTACTTC
medium-sized	NA	TRBJ2-7	TRBV29-1	CSVERQDGQYF	TGCAGCGTTGAAAGGCAGGATGGGCAGTACTTC
once	NA	TRBJ2-5	TRBV5-5	CASSPLAETQYF	TGTGCCAGCAGCCCACTAGCTGAGACCCAGTACTTC
NA	TRBD1	TRBJ1-2	TRBV20-1	CSARRDSNYGYTF	TGCAGTGCTCGCCGGGACAGTAACTATGGCTACACCTTC
NA	NA	TRBJ2-7	TRBV10-3	CAISPGADREQYF	TGTGCCATCAGTCCGGGGGCGGATCGGGAGCAGTACTTC